This paragraph covers one T cell receptor beta chain sequence. The sample originates from a study of blood T cell repertoires in COVID-19. Assay used: immunoSEQ multiplex PCR; TCRdb lists only in-frame clones, some missing. The table shows approximately 210,000 clones, with over 80% occurring only once. The CDR3 has 14 residues. Trimming removed 3 bases from V and 2 bases from J; junction bases left unmatched: 3. The V gene's germline CDR1 is LNHDA and CDR2 SQIVND (reference sequence). The TCR was taken from a man aged 60-69 years with COVID-19, enrolled during active disease. The sample comprised peripheral blood. The genes are TRBV19 and TRBJ2-7; TRBD2 aligns across 8 bases. The CDR3 coding sequence is TGTGCCAGTAGTATCCTAGCGGGCCCCTACGAGCAGTACTTC. Its translation: CASSILAGPYEQYF.